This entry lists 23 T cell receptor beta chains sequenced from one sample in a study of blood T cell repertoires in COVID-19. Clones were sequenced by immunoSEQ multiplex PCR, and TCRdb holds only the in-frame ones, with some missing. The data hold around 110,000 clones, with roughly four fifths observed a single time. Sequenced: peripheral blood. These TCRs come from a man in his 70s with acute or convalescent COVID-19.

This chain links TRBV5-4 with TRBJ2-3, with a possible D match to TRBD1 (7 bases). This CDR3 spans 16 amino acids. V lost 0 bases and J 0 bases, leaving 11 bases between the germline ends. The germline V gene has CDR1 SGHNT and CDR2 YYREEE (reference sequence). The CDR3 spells CASSLGRDRSTDTQYF. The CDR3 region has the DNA TGTGCCAGCAGCTTGGGGAGGGACAGAAGCACAGATACGCAGTATTTT.

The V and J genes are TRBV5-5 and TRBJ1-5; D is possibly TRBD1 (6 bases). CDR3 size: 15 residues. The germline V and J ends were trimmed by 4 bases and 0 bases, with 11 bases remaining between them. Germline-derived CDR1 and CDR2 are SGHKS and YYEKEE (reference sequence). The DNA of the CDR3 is TGTGCCAGCAGCGCTGAGGGGGTTAGCAATCAGCCCCAGCATTTT. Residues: CASSAEGVSNQPQHF. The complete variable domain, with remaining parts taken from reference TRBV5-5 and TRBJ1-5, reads DAGVTQSPTHLIKTRGQQVTLRCSPISGHKSVSWYQQVLGQGPQFIFQYYEKEERGRGNFPDRFSARQFPNYSSELNVNALLLGDSALYLCASSAEGVSNQPQHFGDGTRLSIL.

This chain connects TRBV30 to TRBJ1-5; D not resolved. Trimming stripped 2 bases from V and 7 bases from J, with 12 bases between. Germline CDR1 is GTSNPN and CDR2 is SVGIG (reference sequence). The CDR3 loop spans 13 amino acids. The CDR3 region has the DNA TGTGCCTGGAGTCCAACCGAGCGGCAGCCCCAGCATTTT. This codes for CAWSPTERQPQHF.

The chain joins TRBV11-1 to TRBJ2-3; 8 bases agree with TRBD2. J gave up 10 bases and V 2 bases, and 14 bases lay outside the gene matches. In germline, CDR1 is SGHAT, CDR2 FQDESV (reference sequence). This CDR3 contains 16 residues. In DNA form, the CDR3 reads TGTGCCAGCAGCTTAAATGGCGTGCGGGGGGCAAATTCGCAGTATTTT. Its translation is CASSLNGVRGANSQYF.

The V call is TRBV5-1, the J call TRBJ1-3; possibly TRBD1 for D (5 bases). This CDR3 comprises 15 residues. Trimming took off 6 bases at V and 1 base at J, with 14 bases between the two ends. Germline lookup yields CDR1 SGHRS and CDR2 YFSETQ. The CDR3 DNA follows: TGCGCCAGCACCGTAACAGGAACATCTGGAAACACCATATATTTT. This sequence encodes CASTVTGTSGNTIYF.

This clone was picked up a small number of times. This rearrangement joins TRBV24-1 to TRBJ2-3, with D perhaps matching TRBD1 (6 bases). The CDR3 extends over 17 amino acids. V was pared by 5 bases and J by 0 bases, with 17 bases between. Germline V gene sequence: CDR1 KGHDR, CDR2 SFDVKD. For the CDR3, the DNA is TGTGCCACCAGTGGTATAGGGACAATAGCTAGCACAGATACGCAGTATTTT. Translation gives CATSGIGTIASTDTQYF.

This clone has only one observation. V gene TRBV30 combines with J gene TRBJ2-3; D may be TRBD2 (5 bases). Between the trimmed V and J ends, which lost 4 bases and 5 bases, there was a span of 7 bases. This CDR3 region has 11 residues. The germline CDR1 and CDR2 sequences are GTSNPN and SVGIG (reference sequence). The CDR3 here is CAWTAGDTQYF. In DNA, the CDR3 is TGTGCCTGGACCGCGGGAGATACGCAGTATTTT.

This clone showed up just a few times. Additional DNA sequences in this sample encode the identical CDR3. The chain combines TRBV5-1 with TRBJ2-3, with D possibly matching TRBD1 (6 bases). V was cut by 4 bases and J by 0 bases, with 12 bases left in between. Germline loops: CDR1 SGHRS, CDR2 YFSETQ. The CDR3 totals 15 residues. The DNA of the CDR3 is TGCGCCAGCAGCCCTGGACAGCCGAGCACAGATACGCAGTATTTT. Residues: CASSPGQPSTDTQYF.

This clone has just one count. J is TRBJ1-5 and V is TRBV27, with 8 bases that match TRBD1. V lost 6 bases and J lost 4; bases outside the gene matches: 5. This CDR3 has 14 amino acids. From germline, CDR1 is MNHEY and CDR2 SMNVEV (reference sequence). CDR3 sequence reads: CASSRDRGNQPQHF. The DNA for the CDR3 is TGTGCCAGCAGCAGAGACAGGGGTAATCAGCCCCAGCATTTT.

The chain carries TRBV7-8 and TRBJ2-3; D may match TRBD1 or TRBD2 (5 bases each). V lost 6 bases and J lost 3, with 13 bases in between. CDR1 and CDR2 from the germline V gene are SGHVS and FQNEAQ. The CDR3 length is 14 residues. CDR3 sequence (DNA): TGTGCCAGCAGACGAGGGGCACCTACAGATACGCAGTATTTT. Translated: CASRRGAPTDTQYF.

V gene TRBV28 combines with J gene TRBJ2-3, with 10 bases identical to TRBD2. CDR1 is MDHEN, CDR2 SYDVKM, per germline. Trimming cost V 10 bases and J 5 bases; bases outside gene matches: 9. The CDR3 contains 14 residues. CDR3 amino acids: CAIRLAGAGDTQYF. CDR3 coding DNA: TGTGCCATCCGTCTAGCGGGAGCCGGAGATACGCAGTATTTT.

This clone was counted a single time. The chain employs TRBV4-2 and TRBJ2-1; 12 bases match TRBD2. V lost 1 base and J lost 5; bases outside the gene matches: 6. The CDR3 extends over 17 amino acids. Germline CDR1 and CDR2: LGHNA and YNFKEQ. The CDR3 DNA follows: TGTGCCAGCAGCCAAGCCGACGGACTAGCGGGGCACAATGAGCAGTTCTTC. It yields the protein CASSQADGLAGHNEQFF.

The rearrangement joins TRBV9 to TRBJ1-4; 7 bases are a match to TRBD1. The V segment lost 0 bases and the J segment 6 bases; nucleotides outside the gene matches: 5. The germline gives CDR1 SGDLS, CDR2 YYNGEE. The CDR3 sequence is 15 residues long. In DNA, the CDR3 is TGTGCCAGCAGCGTAGATCCACAGGGGTATGAAAAACTGTTTTTT. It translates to CASSVDPQGYEKLFF.

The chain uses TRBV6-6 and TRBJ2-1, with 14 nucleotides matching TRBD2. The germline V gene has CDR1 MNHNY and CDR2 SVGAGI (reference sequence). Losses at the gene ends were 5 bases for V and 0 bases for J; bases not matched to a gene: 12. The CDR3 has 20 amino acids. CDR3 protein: CASSPRTSGGISSSYNEQFF. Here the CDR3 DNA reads TGTGCCAGCAGTCCCCGGACTAGCGGGGGGATCAGTAGCTCCTACAATGAGCAGTTCTTC.

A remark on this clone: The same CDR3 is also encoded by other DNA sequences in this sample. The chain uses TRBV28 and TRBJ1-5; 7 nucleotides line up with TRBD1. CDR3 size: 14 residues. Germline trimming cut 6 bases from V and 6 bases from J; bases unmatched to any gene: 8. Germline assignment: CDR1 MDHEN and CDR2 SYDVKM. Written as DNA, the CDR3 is TGTGCCAGCAGCCTGACAGGGAGAGGTCAGCCCCAGCATTTT. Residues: CASSLTGRGQPQHF.

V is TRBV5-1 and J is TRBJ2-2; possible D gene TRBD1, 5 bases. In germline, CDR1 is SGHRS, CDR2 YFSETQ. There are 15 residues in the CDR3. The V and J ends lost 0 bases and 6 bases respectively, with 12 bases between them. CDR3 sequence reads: CASSLAAGWAGELFF. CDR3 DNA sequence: TGCGCCAGCAGCTTGGCCGCAGGGTGGGCCGGGGAGCTGTTTTTT.

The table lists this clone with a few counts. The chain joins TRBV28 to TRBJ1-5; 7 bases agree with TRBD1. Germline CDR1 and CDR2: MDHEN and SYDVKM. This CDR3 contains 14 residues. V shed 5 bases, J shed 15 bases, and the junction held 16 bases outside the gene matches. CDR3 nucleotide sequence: TGTGCCAGCAGTACCGGGACAGCAACCATCCGACCGCATTTT. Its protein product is CASSTGTATIRPHF.

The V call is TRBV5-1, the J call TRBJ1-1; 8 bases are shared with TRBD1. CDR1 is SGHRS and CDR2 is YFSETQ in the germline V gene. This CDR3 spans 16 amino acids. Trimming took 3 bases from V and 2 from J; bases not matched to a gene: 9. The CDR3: CASSSRGTGLNTEAFF. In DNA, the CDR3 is TGCGCCAGCAGCTCACGAGGGACAGGCCTAAACACTGAAGCTTTCTTT.

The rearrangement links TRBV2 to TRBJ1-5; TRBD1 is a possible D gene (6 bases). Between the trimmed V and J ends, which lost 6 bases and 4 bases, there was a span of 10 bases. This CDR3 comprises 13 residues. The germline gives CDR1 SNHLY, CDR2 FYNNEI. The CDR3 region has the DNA TGTGCCAGCAGACGACAGGAAAATCAGCCCCAGCATTTT. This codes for CASRRQENQPQHF.

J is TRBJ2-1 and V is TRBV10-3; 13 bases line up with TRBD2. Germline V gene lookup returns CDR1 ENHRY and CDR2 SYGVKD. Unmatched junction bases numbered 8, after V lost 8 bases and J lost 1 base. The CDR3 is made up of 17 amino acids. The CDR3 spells CAIGGTSGVGSYNEQFF. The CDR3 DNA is TGTGCCATCGGGGGGACTAGCGGGGTGGGATCCTACAATGAGCAGTTCTTC.

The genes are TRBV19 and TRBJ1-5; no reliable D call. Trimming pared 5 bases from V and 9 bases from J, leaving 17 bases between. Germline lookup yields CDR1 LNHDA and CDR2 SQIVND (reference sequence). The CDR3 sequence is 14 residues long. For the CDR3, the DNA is TGTGCCAGTAGTCCGAACGGTATAGATGGGCCCCAGCATTTT. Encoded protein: CASSPNGIDGPQHF.

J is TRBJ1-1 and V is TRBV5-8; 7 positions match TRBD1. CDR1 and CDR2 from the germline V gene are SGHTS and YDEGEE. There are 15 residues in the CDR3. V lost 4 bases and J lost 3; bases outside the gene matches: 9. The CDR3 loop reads CASSRRQGRDTEAFF. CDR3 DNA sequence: TGTGCCAGCAGCCGACGACAGGGTAGGGACACTGAAGCTTTCTTT.

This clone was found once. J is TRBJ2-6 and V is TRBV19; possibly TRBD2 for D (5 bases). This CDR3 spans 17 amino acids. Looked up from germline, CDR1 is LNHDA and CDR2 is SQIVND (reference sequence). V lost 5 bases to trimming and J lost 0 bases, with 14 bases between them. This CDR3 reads CASSEIGRGSGANVLTF. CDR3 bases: TGTGCCAGTAGTGAGATAGGCCGGGGCTCTGGGGCCAACGTCCTGACTTTC. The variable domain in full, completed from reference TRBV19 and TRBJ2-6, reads DGGITQSPKYLFRKEGQNVTLSCEQNLNHDAMYWYRQDPGQGLRLIYYSQIVNDFQKGDIAEGYSVSREKKESFPLTVTSAQKNPTAFYLCASSEIGRGSGANVLTFGAGSRLTVL.